This record concerns one TCR beta chain sequence. Repertoires were generated with immunoSEQ multiplex PCR, while TCRdb's copy carries only in-frame clones and drops some. The repertoire consists of some 40,000 clones, with roughly 88% occurring once and the leading ten covering about 4%. The sample is drawn from a study of T cell changes during pregnancy in multiple sclerosis. The CDR3 loop spans 15 amino acids. Germline V gene data show CDR1 as MRHNA and CDR2 as SNTAGT. Trimming removed 6 bases from V and 5 bases from J; junction bases left unmatched: 12. This specimen consisted of CD8+ T cells from peripheral blood mononuclear cells, obtained in the first trimester of pregnancy. The clonotype was recovered from a female donor with multiple sclerosis, enrolled in a pregnancy study. The gene calls are TRBV6-4 and TRBJ2-7; 8 bases fit TRBD2. The CDR3 protein is CASSPNPGGRNEQYF. As DNA, the CDR3 is TGTGCCAGCAGCCCTAACCCGGGGGGGCGGAACGAGCAGTACTTC.